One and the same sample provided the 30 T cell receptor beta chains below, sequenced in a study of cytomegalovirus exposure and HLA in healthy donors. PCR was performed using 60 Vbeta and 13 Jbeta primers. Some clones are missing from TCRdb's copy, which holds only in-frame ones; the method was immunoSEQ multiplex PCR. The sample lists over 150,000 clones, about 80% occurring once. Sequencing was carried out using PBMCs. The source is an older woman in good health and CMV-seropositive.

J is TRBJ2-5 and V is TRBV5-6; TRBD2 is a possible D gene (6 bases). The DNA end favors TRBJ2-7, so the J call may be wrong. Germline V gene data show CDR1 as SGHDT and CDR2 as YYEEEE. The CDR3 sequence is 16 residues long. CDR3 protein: CASSLSGVGGRGEQYF. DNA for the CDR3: TGTGCCAGCAGCTTGAGTGGGGTCGGGGGACGGGGCGAGCAGTACTTC.

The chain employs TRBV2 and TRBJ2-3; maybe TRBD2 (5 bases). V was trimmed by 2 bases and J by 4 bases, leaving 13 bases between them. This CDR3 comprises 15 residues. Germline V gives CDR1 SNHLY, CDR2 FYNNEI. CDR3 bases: TGTGCCAGCAGTGAACTGCGGGCTAGTGCAGATACGCAGTATTTT. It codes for CASSELRASADTQYF.

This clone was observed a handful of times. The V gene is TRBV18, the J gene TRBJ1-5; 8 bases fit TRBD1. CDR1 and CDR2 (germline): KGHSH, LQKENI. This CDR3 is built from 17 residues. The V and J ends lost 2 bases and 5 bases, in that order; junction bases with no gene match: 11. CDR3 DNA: TGTGCCAGCTCACCAACCCCCGGACAGGGTTGGTATCAGCCCCAGCATTTT. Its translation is CASSPTPGQGWYQPQHF.

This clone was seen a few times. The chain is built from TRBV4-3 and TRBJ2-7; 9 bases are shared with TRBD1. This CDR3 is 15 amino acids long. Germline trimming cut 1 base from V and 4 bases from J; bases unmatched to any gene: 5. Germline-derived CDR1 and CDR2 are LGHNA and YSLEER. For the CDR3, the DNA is TGCGCCAGCAGCCAAGGGAGGGGACAGGGTTACGAGCAGTACTTC. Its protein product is CASSQGRGQGYEQYF.

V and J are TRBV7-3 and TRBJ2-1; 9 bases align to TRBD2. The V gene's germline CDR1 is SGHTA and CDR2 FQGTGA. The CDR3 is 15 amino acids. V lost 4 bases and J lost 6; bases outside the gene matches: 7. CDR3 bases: TGTGCCAGCAGCTCACGTCCGACTAGCGGCAATGAGCAGTTCTTC. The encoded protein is CASSSRPTSGNEQFF.

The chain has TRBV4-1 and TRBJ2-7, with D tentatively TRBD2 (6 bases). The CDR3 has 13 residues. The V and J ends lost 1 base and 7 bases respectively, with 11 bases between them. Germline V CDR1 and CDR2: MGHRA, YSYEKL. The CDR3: CASSQVRAGEQYF. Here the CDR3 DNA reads TGCGCCAGCAGCCAAGTCAGGGCGGGGGAGCAGTACTTC.

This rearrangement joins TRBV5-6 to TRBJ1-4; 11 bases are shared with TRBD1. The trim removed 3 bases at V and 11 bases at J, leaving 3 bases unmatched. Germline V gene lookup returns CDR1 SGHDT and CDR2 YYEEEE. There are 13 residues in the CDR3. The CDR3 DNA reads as TGTGCCAGCAGCTCAGGGACAGGGGGGAAACTGTTTTTT. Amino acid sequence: CASSSGTGGKLFF.

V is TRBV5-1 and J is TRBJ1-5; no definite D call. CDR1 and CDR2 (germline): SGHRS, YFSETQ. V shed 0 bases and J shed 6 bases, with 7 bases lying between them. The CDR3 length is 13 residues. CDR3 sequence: CASSLDWSQPQHF. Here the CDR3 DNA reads TGCGCCAGCAGCTTGGACTGGAGTCAGCCCCAGCATTTT. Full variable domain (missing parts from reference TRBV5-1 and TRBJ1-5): KAGVTQTPRYLIKTRGQQVTLSCSPISGHRSVSWYQQTPGQGLQFLFEYFSETQRNKGNFPGRFSGRQFSNSRSEMNVSTLELGDSALYLCASSLDWSQPQHFGDGTRLSIL.

This CDR3 reads CASSLKAGGTGELFF. CDR3 bases: TGTGCCAGCAGCTTAAAAGCAGGGGGCACCGGGGAGCTGTTTTTT. This rearrangement joins TRBV7-3 to TRBJ2-2, with 7 bases aligning to TRBD1. J gave up 4 bases and V 1 base, and 3 bases lay outside the gene matches. Germline-derived CDR1 and CDR2 are SGHTA and FQGTGA. This CDR3 has 15 amino acids.

The CDR3 region is CASSAASNQPQHF. Written as DNA, the CDR3 is TGTGCCAGCTCGGCGGCAAGCAATCAGCCCCAGCATTTT. This chain connects TRBV18 to TRBJ1-5; D unresolved. V was clipped by 6 bases and J by 1 base, with 7 bases between them. The CDR3 is 13 residues long. Germline assignment: CDR1 KGHSH and CDR2 LQKENI.

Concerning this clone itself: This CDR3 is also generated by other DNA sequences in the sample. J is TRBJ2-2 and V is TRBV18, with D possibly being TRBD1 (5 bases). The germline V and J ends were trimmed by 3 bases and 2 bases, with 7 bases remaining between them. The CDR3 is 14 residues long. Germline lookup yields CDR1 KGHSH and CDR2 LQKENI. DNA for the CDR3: TGTGCCAGCTCACCTGGACAAAACACCGGGGAGCTGTTTTTT. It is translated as CASSPGQNTGELFF.

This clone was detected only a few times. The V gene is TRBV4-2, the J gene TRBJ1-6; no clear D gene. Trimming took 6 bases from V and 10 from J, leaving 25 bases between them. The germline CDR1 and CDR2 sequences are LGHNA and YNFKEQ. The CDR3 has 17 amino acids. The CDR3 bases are TGTGCCAGCAGTCGCGGTGAAGGCCCTACCCACGGCTCACCCCTCCACTTT. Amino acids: CASSRGEGPTHGSPLHF.

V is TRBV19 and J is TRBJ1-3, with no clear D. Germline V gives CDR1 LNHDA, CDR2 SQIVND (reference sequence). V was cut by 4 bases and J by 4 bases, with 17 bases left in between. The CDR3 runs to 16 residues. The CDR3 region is CASSTTERGTGNTIYF. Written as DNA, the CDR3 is TGTGCCAGTAGTACGACCGAGCGGGGAACAGGAAACACCATATATTTT.

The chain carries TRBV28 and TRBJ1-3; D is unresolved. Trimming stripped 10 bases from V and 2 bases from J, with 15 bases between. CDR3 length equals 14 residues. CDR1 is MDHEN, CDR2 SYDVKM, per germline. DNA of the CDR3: TGTGCCACCTATCAGGAATCCCCTGGAAACACCATATATTTT. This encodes CATYQESPGNTIYF.

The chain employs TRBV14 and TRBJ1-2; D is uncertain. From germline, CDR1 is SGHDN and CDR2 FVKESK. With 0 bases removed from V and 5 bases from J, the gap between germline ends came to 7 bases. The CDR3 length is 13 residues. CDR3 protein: CASSQDAKYGYTF. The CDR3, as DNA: TGTGCCAGCAGCCAAGATGCGAAGTATGGCTACACCTTC.

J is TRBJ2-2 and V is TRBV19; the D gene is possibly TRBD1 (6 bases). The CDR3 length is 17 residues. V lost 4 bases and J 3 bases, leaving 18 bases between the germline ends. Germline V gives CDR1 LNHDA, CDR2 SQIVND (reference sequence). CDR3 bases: TGTGCCAGTAGTAGGGCCGGGGCAGGGGTTGACACCGGGGAGCTGTTTTTT. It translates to CASSRAGAGVDTGELFF.

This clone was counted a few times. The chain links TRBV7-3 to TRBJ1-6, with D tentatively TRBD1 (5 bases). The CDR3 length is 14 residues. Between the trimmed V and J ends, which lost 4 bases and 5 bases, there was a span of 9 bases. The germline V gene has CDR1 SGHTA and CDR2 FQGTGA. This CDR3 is CASSSDSNNSPLHF. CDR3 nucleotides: TGTGCCAGCAGCTCCGACAGTAATAATTCACCCCTCCACTTT.

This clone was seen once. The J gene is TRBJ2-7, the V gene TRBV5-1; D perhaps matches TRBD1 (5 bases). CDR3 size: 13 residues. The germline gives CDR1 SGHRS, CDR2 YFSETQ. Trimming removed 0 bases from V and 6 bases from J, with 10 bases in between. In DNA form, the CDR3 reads TGCGCCAGCAGCTTGGCCATCCAGGGCGAGCAGTACTTC. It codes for CASSLAIQGEQYF.

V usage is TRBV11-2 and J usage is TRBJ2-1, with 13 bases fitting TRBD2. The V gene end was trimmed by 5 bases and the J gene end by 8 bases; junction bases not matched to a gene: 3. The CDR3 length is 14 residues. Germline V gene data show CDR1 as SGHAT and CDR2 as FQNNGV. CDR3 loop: CASSRTSGSDEQFF. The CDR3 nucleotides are TGTGCCAGCAGCCGGACTAGCGGGAGCGATGAGCAGTTCTTC.

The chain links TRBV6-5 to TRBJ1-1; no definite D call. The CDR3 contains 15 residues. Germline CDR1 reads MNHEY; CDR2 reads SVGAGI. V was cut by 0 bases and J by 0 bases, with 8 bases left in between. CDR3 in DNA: TGTGCCAGCAGTTACTCCAGGTCCTTGAACACTGAAGCTTTCTTT. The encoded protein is CASSYSRSLNTEAFF.

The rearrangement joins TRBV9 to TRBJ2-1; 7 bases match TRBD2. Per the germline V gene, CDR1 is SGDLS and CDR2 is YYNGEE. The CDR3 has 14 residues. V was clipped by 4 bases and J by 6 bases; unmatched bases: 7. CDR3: CASSPNQRGNEQFF. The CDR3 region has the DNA TGTGCCAGCAGCCCGAACCAGCGGGGCAATGAGCAGTTCTTC.

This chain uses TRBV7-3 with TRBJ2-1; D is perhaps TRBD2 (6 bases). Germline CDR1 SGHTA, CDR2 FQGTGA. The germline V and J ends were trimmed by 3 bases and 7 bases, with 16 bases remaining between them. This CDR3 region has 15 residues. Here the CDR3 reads CASSLGLPGANEQFF. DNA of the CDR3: TGTGCCAGCAGCTTGGGACTCCCAGGTGCAAATGAGCAGTTCTTC.

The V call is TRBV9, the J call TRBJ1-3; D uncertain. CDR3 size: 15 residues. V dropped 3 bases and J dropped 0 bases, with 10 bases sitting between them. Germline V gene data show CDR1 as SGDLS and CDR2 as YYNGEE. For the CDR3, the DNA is TGTGCCAGCAGCGCCTCCCCTACCTCTGGAAACACCATATATTTT. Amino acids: CASSASPTSGNTIYF.

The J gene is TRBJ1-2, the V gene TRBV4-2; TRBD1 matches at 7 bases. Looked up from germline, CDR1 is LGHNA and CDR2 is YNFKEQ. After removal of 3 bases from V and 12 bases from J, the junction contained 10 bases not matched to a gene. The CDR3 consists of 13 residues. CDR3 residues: CASSQDRQGVNTF. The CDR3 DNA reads TGTGCCAGCAGCCAGGACCGTCAGGGGGTGAACACCTTC.

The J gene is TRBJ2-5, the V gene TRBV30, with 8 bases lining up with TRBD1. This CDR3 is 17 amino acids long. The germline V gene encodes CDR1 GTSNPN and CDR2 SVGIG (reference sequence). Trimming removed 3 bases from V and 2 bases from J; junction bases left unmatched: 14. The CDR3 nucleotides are TGTGCCTGGAGCCGATTCCCCCCCAGGGGGCGGCAAGAGACCCAGTACTTC. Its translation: CAWSRFPPRGRQETQYF. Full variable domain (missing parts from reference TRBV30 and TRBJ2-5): SQTIHQWPATLVQPVGSPLSLECTVEGTSNPNLYWYRQAAGRGLQLLFYSVGIGQISSEVPQNLSASRPQDRQFILSSKKLLLSDSGFYLCAWSRFPPRGRQETQYFGPGTRLLVL.

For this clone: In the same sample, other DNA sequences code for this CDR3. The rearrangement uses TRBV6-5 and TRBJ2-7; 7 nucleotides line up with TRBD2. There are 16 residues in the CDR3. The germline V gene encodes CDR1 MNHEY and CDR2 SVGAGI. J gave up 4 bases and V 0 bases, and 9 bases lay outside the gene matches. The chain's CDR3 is CASSYSSGGSLYEQYF. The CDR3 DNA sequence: TGTGCCAGCAGTTACTCGTCTGGCGGGAGTCTGTACGAGCAGTACTTC.

The CDR3 coding sequence is TGCGCCAGCAGGGGCGTGGCTGAACGCGGGGAGACCCAGTACTTC. Its translation is CASRGVAERGETQYF. This chain links TRBV4-1 with TRBJ2-5; possible D gene TRBD2, 5 bases. Looked up from germline, CDR1 is MGHRA and CDR2 is YSYEKL. This CDR3 is 15 amino acids long. Between the trimmed V and J ends, which lost 6 bases and 5 bases, there was a span of 19 bases.

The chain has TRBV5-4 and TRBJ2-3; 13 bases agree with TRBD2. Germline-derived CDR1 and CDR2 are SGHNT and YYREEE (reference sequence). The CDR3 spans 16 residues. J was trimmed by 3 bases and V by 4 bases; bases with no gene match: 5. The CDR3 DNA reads TGTGCCAGCAGCCTAAGACTAGCGGGAGGTACAGATACGCAGTATTTT. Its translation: CASSLRLAGGTDTQYF.

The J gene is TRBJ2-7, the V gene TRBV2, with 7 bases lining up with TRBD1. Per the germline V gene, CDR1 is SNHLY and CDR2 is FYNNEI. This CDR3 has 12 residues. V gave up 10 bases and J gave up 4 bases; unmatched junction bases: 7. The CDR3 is CATWDRAYEQYF. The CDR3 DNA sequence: TGTGCCACCTGGGACAGAGCTTACGAGCAGTACTTC. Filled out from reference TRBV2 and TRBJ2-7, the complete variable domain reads EPEVTQTPSHQVTQMGQEVILRCVPISNHLYFYWYRQILGQKVEFLVSFYNNEISEKSEIFDDQFSVERPDGSNFTLKIRSTKLEDSAMYFCATWDRAYEQYFGPGTRLTVT.

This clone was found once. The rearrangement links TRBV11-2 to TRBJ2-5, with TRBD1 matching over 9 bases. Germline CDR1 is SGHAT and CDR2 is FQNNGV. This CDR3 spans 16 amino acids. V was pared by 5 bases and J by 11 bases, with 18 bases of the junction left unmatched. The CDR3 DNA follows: TGTGCCAGCAGCCCCCGAACGGGACAGGGTGGTGTAGAGCAGTACTTC. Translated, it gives CASSPRTGQGGVEQYF. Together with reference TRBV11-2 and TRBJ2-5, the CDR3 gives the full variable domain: EAGVAQSPRYKIIEKRQSVAFWCNPISGHATLYWYQQILGQGPKLLIQFQNNGVVDDSQLPKDRFSAERLKGVDSTLKIQPAKLEDSAVYLCASSPRTGQGGVEQYFGPGTRLLVL.